Presented here are 18 T cell receptor beta chains from one specimen sequenced in a study of blood T cell repertoires in COVID-19. Sequencing was performed with immunoSEQ multiplex PCR; in TCRdb, only in-frame clones are kept and a portion is missing. The sample consists of over 70,000 clones, around 87% of them appearing once. Material: peripheral blood. These receptor sequences come from a human donor in a cohort sampled during active COVID-19.

This clone was observed a few times. The rearrangement joins TRBV29-1 to TRBJ2-1; D is unresolved. Germline CDR1 reads SQVTM; CDR2 reads ANQGSEA. The V end was cut by 4 bases, the J end by 4 bases, with 8 bases between. CDR3 length: 12 residues. The CDR3 protein is CSVAAVYNEQFF. CDR3 sequence (DNA): TGCAGCGTTGCCGCGGTTTACAATGAGCAGTTCTTC.

This clone has a single count. V gene TRBV11-2 combines with J gene TRBJ2-2; D gene ambiguous. This CDR3 has 15 amino acids. Trimming removed 5 bases from V and 2 bases from J, with 12 bases in between. The germline gives CDR1 SGHAT, CDR2 FQNNGV. CDR3 DNA: TGTGCCAGCAGCCCTTCGGCGGAAAACACCGGGGAGCTGTTTTTT. Translation: CASSPSAENTGELFF.

The chain uses TRBV7-8 and TRBJ1-2; TRBD1 is a possible D gene (5 bases). Between the trimmed V and J ends, which lost 2 bases and 8 bases, there was a span of 12 bases. The CDR3 sequence is 13 residues long. Germline values: CDR1 SGHVS, CDR2 FQNEAQ. CDR3 protein: CASSLRGNEGYTF. In DNA, the CDR3 is TGTGCCAGCAGCTTACGGGGGAATGAGGGCTACACCTTC.

The CDR3 coding sequence is TGTGCCAGCAGCTCACCCAGGGCAGAGACCCAGTACTTC. It yields the protein CASSSPRAETQYF. The chain links TRBV7-6 to TRBJ2-5; D may be TRBD1 (5 bases). Germline CDR1 is SGHVS and CDR2 is FNYEAQ. The CDR3 is 13 residues long. V was clipped by 4 bases and J by 4 bases, with 10 bases between them.

The rearrangement joins TRBV7-8 to TRBJ2-1; perhaps TRBD2 as D (6 bases). Trimming took off 4 bases at V and 10 bases at J, with 14 bases between the two ends. Per germline, CDR1 SGHVS and CDR2 FQNEAQ. The CDR3 extends over 13 amino acids. The CDR3 protein is CASSSGTSPEQFF. CDR3 in DNA: TGTGCCAGCAGCTCCGGAACTAGCCCCGAGCAGTTCTTC. The full variable domain, in which reference TRBV7-8 and TRBJ2-1 provide the parts outside the CDR3, is GAGVSQSPRYKVAKRGQDVALRCDPISGHVSLFWYQQALGQGPEFLTYFQNEAQLDKSGLPSDRFFAERPEGSVSTLKIQRTQQEDSAVYLCASSSGTSPEQFFGPGTRLTVL.

The chain has TRBV27 and TRBJ1-2; no reliable D call. Germline V CDR1 and CDR2: MNHEY, SMNVEV (reference sequence). The CDR3 extends over 12 amino acids. V was clipped by 4 bases and J by 10 bases, with 13 bases between them. CDR3 residues: CASSSRRRNYTF. CDR3 coding DNA: TGTGCCAGCAGTTCTCGACGGAGAAACTACACCTTC.

V and J are TRBV5-1 and TRBJ2-7, with 7 bases aligning to TRBD1. J was trimmed by 1 base and V by 0 bases; bases with no gene match: 4. Germline V lookup: CDR1 SGHRS, CDR2 YFSETQ. The CDR3 runs 15 residues. CDR3 sequence (DNA): TGCGCCAGCAGCTTGGCAACAGGGGTATCCTACGAGCAGTACTTC. Protein sequence: CASSLATGVSYEQYF. The whole variable domain, filled in from reference TRBV5-1 and TRBJ2-7, reads KAGVTQTPRYLIKTRGQQVTLSCSPISGHRSVSWYQQTPGQGLQFLFEYFSETQRNKGNFPGRFSGRQFSNSRSEMNVSTLELGDSALYLCASSLATGVSYEQYFGPGTRLTVT.

V usage is TRBV7-2 and J usage is TRBJ2-1; D gene unclear. Trimming cost V 1 base and J 0 bases, with 10 bases left between them. Germline V lookup: CDR1 SGHTA, CDR2 FQGNSA. The CDR3 extends over 16 amino acids. The CDR3 nucleotides read TGTGCCAGCAGCTTAGTTCTCGCTAGCTCCTACAATGAGCAGTTCTTC. It translates to CASSLVLASSYNEQFF.

This clone is a singleton in its sample. The V and J genes are TRBV7-9 and TRBJ2-2; D gene unclear. V was trimmed by 4 bases and J by 5 bases, leaving 14 bases between them. Germline CDR1 and CDR2: SEHNR and FQNEAQ (reference sequence). The CDR3 spans 15 residues. CDR3 nucleotide sequence: TGTGCCAGCAGCTGGGCAGCAACACGTACCGGGGAGCTGTTTTTT. Translation gives CASSWAATRTGELFF.

V is TRBV5-1 and J is TRBJ2-7, with D maybe TRBD1 (5 bases). Trimming removed 2 bases at V and 3 bases at J, with 12 bases between. This CDR3 has 14 amino acids. CDR1 SGHRS and CDR2 YFSETQ come from the germline V gene. The CDR3 region is CASSFGRVNYEQYF. The CDR3 DNA is TGCGCCAGCAGCTTTGGCAGGGTAAACTACGAGCAGTACTTC.

The count of this clone is one. The chain combines TRBV18 with TRBJ1-4; weak D call: TRBD1 (6 bases). V was shortened by 2 bases and J by 6 bases, with 13 bases between the two germline ends. Germline-derived CDR1 and CDR2 are KGHSH and LQKENI. The CDR3 spans 15 residues. CDR3 coding DNA: TGTGCCAGCTCACCAGGAACAGGGATGGATGAAAAACTGTTTTTT. Protein sequence: CASSPGTGMDEKLFF.

The CDR3 region has the DNA TGTGCCAGCTCGCCTCGGGGGGGGCGCACAGGTGAAAAACTGTTTTTT. This codes for CASSPRGGRTGEKLFF. The rearrangement links TRBV18 to TRBJ1-4; D possibly corresponds to TRBD1 (6 bases). Trimming took 6 bases from V and 7 from J, leaving 21 bases between them. The germline gives CDR1 KGHSH, CDR2 LQKENI. This CDR3 spans 16 amino acids.

The chain recombines TRBV10-2 with TRBJ1-3; D is possibly TRBD1 (6 bases). V was pared by 7 bases and J by 5 bases, with 15 bases between. Germline V CDR1 and CDR2: WSHSY, SAAADI. The CDR3 runs to 14 residues. The CDR3 region is CASTPTGQRNTIYF. In DNA, the CDR3 is TGCGCCAGCACCCCGACAGGTCAGAGAAACACCATATATTTT.

The V gene is TRBV2, the J gene TRBJ1-2, with no clear D. Between the trimmed V and J ends, which lost 2 bases and 0 bases, there was a span of 7 bases. This CDR3 has 14 amino acids. CDR1 is SNHLY, CDR2 FYNNEI, per germline. The CDR3 DNA is TGTGCCAGCAGTGAAATGGAGTCTAACTATGGCTACACCTTC. Translated: CASSEMESNYGYTF.

The chain employs TRBV7-9 and TRBJ2-7, with 9 bases identical to TRBD1. Germline V gene lookup returns CDR1 SEHNR and CDR2 FQNEAQ (reference sequence). V was clipped by 1 base and J by 5 bases; unmatched bases: 3. The CDR3 is 14 residues long. CDR3 amino acids: CASSLGDRAHEQYF. In nucleotides, the CDR3 is TGTGCCAGCAGCTTAGGGGACAGGGCCCACGAGCAGTACTTC.

The chain recombines TRBV28 with TRBJ1-1; 8 nucleotides align to TRBD1. Germline assignment: CDR1 MDHEN and CDR2 SYDVKM. The CDR3 spans 17 residues. The J segment lost 1 base and the V segment lost 6 bases, leaving 13 bases of the junction unmatched. The CDR3 loop reads CASSSAGTGVRNTEAFF. The CDR3 coding sequence is TGTGCCAGCAGCAGTGCCGGGACAGGTGTTCGGAACACTGAAGCTTTCTTT.

The V and J genes are TRBV24-1 and TRBJ1-1; 7 nucleotides align to TRBD1. This CDR3 is built from 14 residues. In germline, CDR1 is KGHDR, CDR2 SFDVKD. V trimming: 5 bases; J trimming: 1 base; junction bases outside the gene matches: 3. In nucleotides, the CDR3 is TGTGCCACCAGTGCCCGGGACAGGAACACTGAAGCTTTCTTT. This encodes CATSARDRNTEAFF.

The genes are TRBV9 and TRBJ1-4, with 9 bases that match TRBD1. The CDR3 consists of 16 residues. V lost 2 bases to trimming and J lost 5 bases; unmatched junction nucleotides: 7. In germline, CDR1 is SGDLS, CDR2 YYNGEE. Here the CDR3 reads CASSVRQGGVNEKLFF. As DNA, the CDR3 is TGTGCCAGCAGCGTCCGACAGGGGGGAGTAAATGAAAAACTGTTTTTT.